The T cell receptor (beta chain) under discussion was sequenced for a study of cytomegalovirus exposure and HLA in healthy donors. This clone was seen a few times. What it binds is not known. The PCR used 60 Vbeta and 13 Jbeta primers. Method: immunoSEQ multiplex PCR; TCRdb's copy keeps in-frame clones and lacks some. The sample has about 120,000 clones, roughly 79% seen once; the top ten hold 1.6%. Germline loops: CDR1 MRHNA, CDR2 SNTAGT. The V and J ends lost 0 bases and 0 bases, in that order; junction bases with no gene match: 3. The length of the CDR3 is 16 residues. Overall study results and limits: No immune exposure information besides CMV serostatus was available. Prediction of most subjects' HLA-A and HLA-B alleles by TCR beta sequences was reportedly accurate. Productive status was seen about 90% or about 30% of the time for most TCR beta V segments in an earlier analysis.

The clonotype comes from a woman under 30 in good health and CMV-seronegative. The chain combines TRBV6-4 with TRBJ2-3; 7 bases are a match to TRBD2. Material: PBMCs. The CDR3 DNA sequence: TGTGCCAGCAGTGACTCTCCGGGACTAAGCACAGATACGCAGTATTTT. This sequence encodes CASSDSPGLSTDTQYF.